What follows are 8 T cell receptor beta chains derived from one specimen sequenced in a study of T cells in localized non-small cell lung cancer. TCRdb's copy holds only in-frame clones and misses some; the assay was immunoSEQ multiplex PCR. The table records around 1,600 clones, approximately 20% of them present only once. Sequenced here: normal lung tissue next to the tumor, sampled before any cancer treatment. Source of these receptors: a female donor of 60 years or more with stage I lung adenocarcinoma.

This clone occurred a few times. This chain uses TRBV6-8 with TRBJ2-7; 7 bases align to TRBD1. Trimming cost V 6 bases and J 3 bases; bases outside gene matches: 8. Germline V gene lookup returns CDR1 MNHGY and CDR2 SAAAGT. The CDR3 extends over 14 amino acids. This CDR3 reads CASSRTGENYEQYF. CDR3 sequence (DNA): TGTGCCAGCAGCCGTACAGGGGAGAACTACGAGCAGTACTTC.

There are a few counts of this clone. The chain couples TRBV5-1 to TRBJ1-4; 9 nucleotides line up with TRBD1. Losses at the gene ends were 4 bases for V and 8 bases for J; bases not matched to a gene: 6. The CDR3 is 14 amino acids. Germline CDR1 and CDR2: SGHRS and YFSETQ. The DNA of the CDR3 is TGCGCCAGCAGCAAACAGGGGGCTGAAGAAAAACTGTTTTTT. Amino acid sequence: CASSKQGAEEKLFF.

This clone was found a few times. CDR3 residues: CASSIASGMAEKLFF. CDR3 sequence (DNA): TGTGCCAGTAGTATCGCCTCGGGGATGGCTGAAAAACTGTTTTTT. This chain links TRBV19 with TRBJ1-4; D remains ambiguous. The V end lost 3 bases, the J end lost 7 bases, and 15 bases lay between the germline ends. This CDR3 has 15 residues. The germline CDR1 and CDR2 sequences are LNHDA and SQIVND (reference sequence).

The chain uses TRBV10-3 and TRBJ1-2, with no clear D. Germline lookup yields CDR1 ENHRY and CDR2 SYGVKD. V lost 0 bases, J lost 0 bases, and 5 bases lay in between. This CDR3 is 14 amino acids long. Here the CDR3 reads CAISESETNYGYTF. Here the CDR3 DNA reads TGTGCCATCAGTGAGTCGGAGACTAACTATGGCTACACCTTC.

V gene TRBV11-3 combines with J gene TRBJ1-3; D is ambiguous. The CDR3 is made up of 14 amino acids. The germline CDR1 and CDR2 sequences are SGHNT and YENEEA. V lost 4 bases, J lost 2 bases, and 9 bases lay in between. The CDR3: CASSSSRTGNTIYF. In DNA form, the CDR3 reads TGTGCCAGCAGCTCATCAAGGACTGGAAACACCATATATTTT. The variable domain in full, completed from reference TRBV11-3 and TRBJ1-3, reads EAGVVQSPRYKIIEKKQPVAFWCNPISGHNTLYWYLQNLGQGPELLIRYENEEAVDDSQLPKDRFSAERLKGVDSTLKIQPAELGDSAVYLCASSSSRTGNTIYFGEGSWLTVV.

The chain carries TRBV11-3 and TRBJ1-1; 8 nucleotides line up with TRBD1. CDR3 length: 16 amino acids. V lost 5 bases to trimming and J lost 8 bases; unmatched junction nucleotides: 16. Per germline, CDR1 SGHNT and CDR2 YENEEA. CDR3 coding DNA: TGTGCCAGCAGCCCCCGGGGACAGGTACTAACCGGGGAAGCTTTCTTT. Its protein product is CASSPRGQVLTGEAFF.

J is TRBJ1-4 and V is TRBV6-8; possibly TRBD1 for D (5 bases). With 0 bases removed from V and 1 base from J, the gap between germline ends came to 6 bases. CDR1 is MNHGY and CDR2 is SAAAGT in the germline V gene. This CDR3 spans 15 amino acids. As DNA, the CDR3 is TGTGCCAGCAGTTACTCGGGGGGAACTAATGAAAAACTGTTTTTT. Translated: CASSYSGGTNEKLFF.

The chain links TRBV18 to TRBJ2-7, with 16 nucleotides matching TRBD2. The CDR3 runs 17 residues. Germline trimming cut 5 bases from V and 1 base from J; bases unmatched to any gene: 5. Germline-derived CDR1 and CDR2 are KGHSH and LQKENI. This chain's CDR3 is CASSAGLAGGRSYEQYF. CDR3 sequence (DNA): TGTGCCAGCTCAGCGGGACTAGCGGGGGGGAGATCCTACGAGCAGTACTTC.